This T cell receptor (beta chain) was recorded in a study of control samples from healthy donors and cancer patients. This CDR3 is built from 13 residues. Germline V gene data show CDR1 as LNHDA and CDR2 as SQIVND (reference sequence). The V and J ends lost 4 bases and 8 bases, in that order; junction bases with no gene match: 7. Method: immunoSEQ multiplex PCR; TCRdb's copy keeps in-frame clones and lacks some. Among over 110,000 clones listed, more than 90% were seen once. In its sample, this clone was seen once. The V and J genes are TRBV19 and TRBJ1-2, with TRBD1 matching 7 bases. This receptor was taken from a man aged 25 to 40 in good health. What was sequenced was blood. The DNA for the CDR3 is TGTGCCAGTAGTAAACAGGGGTGGTCCGGCTACACCTTC. Translated, it gives CASSKQGWSGYTF.